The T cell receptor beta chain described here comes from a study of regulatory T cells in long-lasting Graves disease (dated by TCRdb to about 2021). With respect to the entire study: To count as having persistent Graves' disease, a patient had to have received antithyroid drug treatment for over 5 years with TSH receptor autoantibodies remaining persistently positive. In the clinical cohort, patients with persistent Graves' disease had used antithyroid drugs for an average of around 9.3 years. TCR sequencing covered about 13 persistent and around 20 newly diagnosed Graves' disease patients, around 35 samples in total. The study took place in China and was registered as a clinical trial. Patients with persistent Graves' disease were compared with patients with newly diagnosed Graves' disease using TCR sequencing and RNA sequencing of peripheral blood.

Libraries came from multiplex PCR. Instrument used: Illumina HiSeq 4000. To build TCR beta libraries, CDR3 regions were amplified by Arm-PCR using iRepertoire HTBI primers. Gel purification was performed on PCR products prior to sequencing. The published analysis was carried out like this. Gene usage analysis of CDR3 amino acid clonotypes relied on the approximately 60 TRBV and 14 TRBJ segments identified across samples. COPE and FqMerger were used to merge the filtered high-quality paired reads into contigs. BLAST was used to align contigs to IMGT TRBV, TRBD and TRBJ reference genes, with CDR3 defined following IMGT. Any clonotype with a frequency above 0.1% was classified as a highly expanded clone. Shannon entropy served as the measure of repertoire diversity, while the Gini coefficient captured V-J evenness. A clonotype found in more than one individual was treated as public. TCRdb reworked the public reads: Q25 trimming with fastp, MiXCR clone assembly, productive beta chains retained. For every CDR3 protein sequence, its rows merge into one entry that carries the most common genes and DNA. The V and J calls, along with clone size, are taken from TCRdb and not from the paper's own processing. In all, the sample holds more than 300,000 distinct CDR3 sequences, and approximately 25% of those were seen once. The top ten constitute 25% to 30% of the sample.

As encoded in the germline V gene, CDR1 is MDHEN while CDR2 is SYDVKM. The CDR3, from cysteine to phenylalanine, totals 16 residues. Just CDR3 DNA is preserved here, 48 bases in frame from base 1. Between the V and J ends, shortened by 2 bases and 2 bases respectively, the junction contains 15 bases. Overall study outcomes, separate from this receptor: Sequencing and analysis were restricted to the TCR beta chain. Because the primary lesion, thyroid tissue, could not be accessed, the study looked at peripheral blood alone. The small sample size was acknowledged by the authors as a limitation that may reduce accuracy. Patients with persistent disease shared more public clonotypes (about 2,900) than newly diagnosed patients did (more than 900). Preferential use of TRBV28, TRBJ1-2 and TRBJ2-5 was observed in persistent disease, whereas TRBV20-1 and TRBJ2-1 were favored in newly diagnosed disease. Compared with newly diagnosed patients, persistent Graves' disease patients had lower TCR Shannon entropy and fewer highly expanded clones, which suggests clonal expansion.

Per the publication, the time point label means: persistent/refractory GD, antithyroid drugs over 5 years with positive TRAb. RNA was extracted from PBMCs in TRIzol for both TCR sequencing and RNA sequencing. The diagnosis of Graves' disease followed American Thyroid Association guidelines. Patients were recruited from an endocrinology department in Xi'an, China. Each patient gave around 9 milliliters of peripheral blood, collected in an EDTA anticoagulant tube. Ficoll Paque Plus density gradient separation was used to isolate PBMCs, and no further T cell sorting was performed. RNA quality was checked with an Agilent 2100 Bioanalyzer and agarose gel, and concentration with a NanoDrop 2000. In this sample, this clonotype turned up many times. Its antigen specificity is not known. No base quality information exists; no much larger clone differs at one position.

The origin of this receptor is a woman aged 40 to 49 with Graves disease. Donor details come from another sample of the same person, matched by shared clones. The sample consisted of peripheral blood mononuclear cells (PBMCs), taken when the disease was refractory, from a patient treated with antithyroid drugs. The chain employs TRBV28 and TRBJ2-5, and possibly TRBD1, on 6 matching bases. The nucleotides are TGTGCCAGCAGTTTACTGGGGGCCCCGAAACAAGAGACCCAGTACTTC. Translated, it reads CASSLLGAPKQETQYF.